This TCR beta chain was captured in a study of beta chain features in type 1 diabetes. Study results and limitations: Within patients, naive, central memory and Treg TCRB repertoires seemed more similar than within healthy donors. Researchers report that Type 1 diabetes patients had moderately but significantly shorter TCRB CDR3s across all four CD4+ subsets.

A sort by CD45RO/CCR7/CD25/CD127/CD95/CD27 yielded CD4+ naive, central memory, regulatory and stem cell-like memory cells. As concerns this clone: The target antigen is unknown.

V lost 3 bases to trimming and J lost 7 bases; unmatched junction nucleotides: 5. This CDR3 is built from 13 residues. Germline V lookup: CDR1 KGHSH, CDR2 LQKENI. The authors reverse transcribed all of the isolated RNA, so sequencing captured expressed TCRB transcripts. Data came from immunoSEQ multiplex PCR; TCRdb stores just in-frame clones and leaves some out. Here the sample spans approximately 260,000 clones, 20% being singletons. The V call is TRBV18, the J call TRBJ1-1, with TRBD1 identical over 7 bases. What was sequenced was naive CD4+ T cells from blood. The origin of this receptor is a woman aged 40 to 55 with type 1 diabetes. CDR3 in amino acids: CASSPTGDLEAFF. CDR3 in DNA: TGTGCCAGCTCACCTACAGGGGACCTTGAAGCTTTCTTT.